This T cell receptor (beta chain) was documented in a study of blood T cell repertoires in COVID-19. Turning to the study itself: The study drew acute and convalescent COVID-19 samples from the United States, Italy and Spain. The analysed material was cDNA or gDNA that came from T cells, B-cell-depleted T cells, or PBMCs.

CDR3 size: 14 residues. Germline CDR1 reads MDHEN; CDR2 reads SYDVKM. The junction had 8 bases not matched to a gene; V was cut back by 5 bases and J by 5 bases. Per the original methods: Cell counts per sample came from amplifying reference gene primers. TCRdb's table, derived via immunoSEQ multiplex PCR, lists solely in-frame clones and lacks some. D and trimming come from the DNA, and the V and J calls and clone size come from that table. The table lists around 68,000 clones, approximately 88% of them singletons. Sequencing was performed on peripheral blood. The chain recombines TRBV28 with TRBJ2-5, with 7 bases fitting TRBD1. This receptor was obtained from a woman aged 45 to 65 with acute or convalescent COVID-19. CDR3 loop: CASSPYRGSETQYF. CDR3 sequence (DNA): TGTGCCAGCAGTCCCTACAGGGGTTCGGAGACCCAGTACTTC.